The 8 T cell receptor beta chains given below trace back to one sample, sequenced in a study of T-cell reconstitution after alpha-beta-depleted transplantation in children. Preparation of the TCRbeta library used unique molecular identifiers. TCRdb reprocessed the PCR reads with MiXCR, giving one entry per CDR3 protein. The profile shows some 300,000 distinct CDR3 sequences, around a tenth of them singletons. Specimen: PBMCs, collected before TCRalphabeta/CD19-depleted stem cell transplant. All receptors derive from a boy under three years old with acute myeloid leukemia, due to receive a stem cell transplant.

This clonotype was counted many times. The chain couples TRBV5-6 to TRBJ1-1; D is ambiguous. V was pared by 0 bases and J by 10 bases, with 13 bases between. The CDR3 is 13 amino acids. Per germline, CDR1 SGHDT and CDR2 YYEEEE. CDR3 region: CASSLGEAAGAFF. The DNA of the CDR3 is TGTGCCAGCAGCTTGGGGGAGGCGGCAGGAGCTTTCTTT.

The J gene is TRBJ2-1, the V gene TRBV21-1; the listed D gene, TRBD1, was not tested against the DNA. TRBV21-1 is designated a pseudogene. This CDR3 is 15 amino acids long. As DNA, the CDR3 is TGTGCCAGCAGCAAAGTCCGGGGGGCATACAATGAGCAGTTCTTC. Amino acid sequence: CASSKVRGAYNEQFF.

This clonotype was seen ten or more times. The chain couples TRBV5-6 to TRBJ1-2, with 9 nucleotides matching TRBD1. Germline CDR1 is SGHDT and CDR2 is YYEEEE. This CDR3 contains 14 residues. Trimming took 4 bases from V and 3 from J; bases not matched to a gene: 4. CDR3 sequence: CASSQGQGHYGYTF. In DNA, the CDR3 is TGTGCCAGCAGCCAAGGACAGGGGCACTATGGCTACACCTTC.

This clonotype showed up many times. V gene TRBV28 combines with J gene TRBJ1-2; perhaps TRBD1 as D (5 bases). CDR1 and CDR2 from the germline V gene are MDHEN and SYDVKM. This CDR3 has 12 residues. Trimming left V 5 bases short and J 2 bases short, with 6 bases between. CDR3 bases: TGTGCCAGCAGTGGACAAAACTATGGCTACACCTTC. It is translated as CASSGQNYGYTF.

As concerns this clonotype: Just one base apart from a much larger clone, this may be a read error. The V call is TRBV5-1, the J call TRBJ2-7, with D perhaps given as TRBD1 or TRBD2 (5 bases each). Between the trimmed V and J ends, which lost 4 bases and 4 bases, there was a span of 15 bases. The CDR3 covers 14 residues. From germline, CDR1 is SGHRS and CDR2 YFSETQ. The CDR3 spells CASSSQGEGYEQYF. For the CDR3, the DNA is TGCGCCAGCAGCAGTCAGGGAGAAGGGTACGAGCAGTACTTC.

Ten or more counts support this clonotype. V and J are TRBV27 and TRBJ1-6, with TRBD1 identical over 8 bases. CDR1 and CDR2 from the germline V gene are MNHEY and SMNVEV (reference sequence). V lost 3 bases, J lost 9 bases, and 10 bases stayed unmatched. The CDR3 totals 16 residues. Here the CDR3 reads CASSFLTGVPGSPLHF. The CDR3 region has the DNA TGTGCCAGCAGTTTCCTGACAGGGGTTCCAGGTTCACCCCTCCACTTT.

The V call is TRBV19, the J call TRBJ1-2; 9 nucleotides align to TRBD1. CDR1 is LNHDA and CDR2 is SQIVND in the germline V gene (reference sequence). The CDR3 extends over 13 amino acids. The J segment lost 2 bases and the V segment lost 10 bases, leaving 5 bases of the junction unmatched. CDR3 coding DNA: TGTGCCACTTCGGGACAGGGCAACTATGGCTACACCTTC. Translated, it gives CATSGQGNYGYTF.

This chain uses TRBV6-1 with TRBJ2-7; 8 positions agree with TRBD2. The CDR3 runs to 14 residues. Germline V lookup: CDR1 MNHNS, CDR2 SASEGT. Trimming cost V 6 bases and J 4 bases; bases outside gene matches: 8. The CDR3 nucleotides are TGTGCCAGCAGCCGGCGGGGGGCTAGTTACGAGCAGTACTTC. Its protein is CASSRRGASYEQYF.